Described below is a single T cell receptor beta chain sequence and its context. This record belongs to a study of blood T cell repertoires in COVID-19. The CDR3 is 14 residues long. From germline, CDR1 is SQVTM and CDR2 ANQGSEA. Trimming removed 6 bases from V and 4 bases from J; junction bases left unmatched: 7. Here immunoSEQ multiplex PCR was the method, and the copy in TCRdb shows in-frame clones only, minus some. Of roughly 100,000 clones in the sample, about 87% are singletons; the top ten hold approximately 18%. V usage is TRBV29-1 and J usage is TRBJ2-3, with 10 bases matching TRBD1. Material: peripheral blood. The clonotype was recovered from a human donor in a cohort sampled during active COVID-19. In nucleotides, the CDR3 is TGCAGCGTGGGAGGGGACAGGGGACCAGATACGCAGTATTTT. It translates to CSVGGDRGPDTQYF.